This T cell receptor beta chain came from a study of blood T cell repertoires in COVID-19. Study details: The United States, Italy and Spain were the sources of the acute and convalescent COVID-19 samples. The analysed material was cDNA or gDNA that came from T cells, B-cell-depleted T cells, or PBMCs.

Original processing notes: Using reference gene primer amplification, nucleated cell counts were estimated. Assay: immunoSEQ multiplex PCR; the TCRdb copy retains only in-frame clones and omits some. V, J and clone size are those of that table, while D and trimming were read from the DNA. The data show 50,000 to 70,000 clones, 65% to 80% seen once. The CDR3 totals 14 residues. Looked up from germline, CDR1 is SGHVS and CDR2 is FQNEAQ. With 5 bases clipped from V and 7 bases from J, the junction kept 5 bases outside the gene matches. The rearrangement uses TRBV7-8 and TRBJ1-6; 7 bases agree with TRBD1. Specimen: peripheral blood. This receptor was obtained from a man aged 55 to 70 with acute or convalescent COVID-19. CDR3 amino acids: CASSLTGSNSPLHF. The DNA for the CDR3 is TGTGCCAGCAGCCTGACAGGGTCGAATTCACCCCTCCACTTT.